The rows below give T cell receptor beta chains drawn from one sample of a study of T cell responses to AZD1222 COVID-19 vaccine. Clones were sequenced by immunoSEQ multiplex PCR, and TCRdb holds only the in-frame ones, with some missing. Here the sample spans around 140,000 clones, almost 85% being singletons. Sequenced material: peripheral blood, taken 28 days after the second dose of the MenACWY control vaccine. The receptors come from an adult who received the MenACWY meningococcal vaccine as a control. Both conserved end residues are trimmed from each CDR3. Each record gives: V gene, J gene, CDR3 protein.

V gene: TRBV2
J gene: TRBJ1-1
CDR3 protein: ASRDRGGINTEAF

V gene: TRBV9
J gene: TRBJ1-1
CDR3 protein: ASSGQGSMNTEAF

V gene: TRBV5-4
J gene: TRBJ1-1
CDR3 protein: ASSQNVLQAF

V gene: TRBV12-3/TRBV12-4
J gene: TRBJ2-2
CDR3 protein: ASLPANTGELF

V gene: TRBV7-2
J gene: TRBJ2-7
CDR3 protein: ASRANTGTSYEQY

V gene: TRBV3-1/TRBV3-2
J gene: TRBJ1-1
CDR3 protein: ASSPRGSKGAF

V gene: TRBV5-1
J gene: TRBJ1-6
CDR3 protein: ASSLDRGRNSPLH

V gene: TRBV5-4
J gene: TRBJ1-2
CDR3 protein: ASSPLLGNYGYT

V gene: TRBV7-2
J gene: TRBJ1-6
CDR3 protein: ASSSRGTLH

V gene: TRBV5-1
J gene: TRBJ1-5
CDR3 protein: ASSPSIGDQPQH

V gene: TRBV12-3/TRBV12-4
J gene: TRBJ1-2
CDR3 protein: ASSTGLSYGYT

V gene: TRBV7-2
J gene: TRBJ1-1
CDR3 protein: ASSLFGQNTEAF